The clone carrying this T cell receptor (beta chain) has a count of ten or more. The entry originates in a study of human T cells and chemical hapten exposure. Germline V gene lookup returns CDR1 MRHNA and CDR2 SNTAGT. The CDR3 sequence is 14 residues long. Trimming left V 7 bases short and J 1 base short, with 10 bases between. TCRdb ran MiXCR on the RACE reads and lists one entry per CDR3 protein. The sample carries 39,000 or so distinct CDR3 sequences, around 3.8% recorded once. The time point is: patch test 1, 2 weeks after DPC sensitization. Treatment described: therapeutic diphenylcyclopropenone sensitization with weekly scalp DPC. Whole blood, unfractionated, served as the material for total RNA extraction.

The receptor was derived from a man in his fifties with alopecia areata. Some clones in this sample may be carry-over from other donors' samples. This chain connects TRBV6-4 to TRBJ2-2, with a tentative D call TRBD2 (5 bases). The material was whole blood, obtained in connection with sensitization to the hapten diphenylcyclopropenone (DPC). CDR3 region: CASTPAENTGELFF. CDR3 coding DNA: TGTGCCAGCACCCCAGCGGAGAACACCGGGGAGCTGTTTTTT.